A selection of T cell receptor beta chains follows, all from one sample in a study of Tregs in tolerant kidney transplant recipients. Sequencing used immunoSEQ multiplex PCR; TCRdb keeps in-frame clones, though not all of them. The table lists 20,000 to 25,000 clones, about 84% of them singletons. This material consisted of CD8+ T cells from blood (PBMCs), taken 6 months after the transplant. The receptor set was obtained from a human patient who received a combined kidney and bone marrow transplant. Some of the T cells might come from the graft donor. CDR3s include the opening cysteine and the closing phenylalanine or tryptophan. A D gene is named only where the DNA matches it firmly. The size entry is marked missing in some rows and otherwise reads once, few, many or a size class.

CDR3 DNA	CDR3 protein	D gene	clone size	V gene	J gene
TGTGCCAGCTCACCCACTTCCGGGACTAGCTTCTACAATGAGCAGTTCTTC	CASSPTSGTSFYNEQFF	TRBD2	once	TRBV18	TRBJ2-1
TGTGCCAGCAGTGCGGGACTAGCGGGGTCCTACGAGCAGTACTTC	CASSAGLAGSYEQYF	TRBD2	.	TRBV6-1	TRBJ2-7
TGTGCCAGCAGCCCCCGTTTTCGGGATGAGCAGTTCTTC	CASSPRFRDEQFF	.	.	TRBV11-3	TRBJ2-1
TGTGCCAGCAGCTCTACAGGGCCCACTGAAGCTTTCTTT	CASSSTGPTEAFF	.	once	TRBV11-2	TRBJ1-1
TGTGCCAGCAGCTCGCACAGGGCCGCGGGGGACGAGCAGTACTTC	CASSSHRAAGDEQYF	.	.	TRBV7-2	TRBJ2-7
TGTGCCAGTAGTAGAGGACAGTTAATGAACACTGAAGCTTTCTTT	CASSRGQLMNTEAFF	.	.	TRBV19	TRBJ1-1
TGTGCCACCAGCCACGCCGCGGAACAAGCGCTCTATGGCTACACCTTC	CATSHAAEQALYGYTF	.	.	TRBV15	TRBJ1-2
TGTGCCAGCAGCGCCGGACTAACGGACATTCAGTACTTC	CASSAGLTDIQYF	.	.	TRBV5-4	TRBJ2-4
TGCGCCAGCAGCCCGGAGGACTTCCCAGCCAAAAACATTCAGTACTTC	CASSPEDFPAKNIQYF	.	.	TRBV4-1	TRBJ2-4
TGTGCCAGCAGGGCCGGGACAGGGCTTACAGATACGCAGTATTTT	CASRAGTGLTDTQYF	TRBD1	.	TRBV11-2	TRBJ2-3
TGTGCCAGCAGTGAAGCTCGGGAAACCTCTGGACTGGACGATACGCAGTATTTT	CASSEARETSGLDDTQYF	.	.	TRBV2	TRBJ2-3
TGTGCCAGCAGTGAATCAGGGACAGAAAATTATGGCTACACCTTC	CASSESGTENYGYTF	TRBD1	.	TRBV2	TRBJ1-2
TGCGCCAGCAGCCAAGTTAGGCGGGGAACCGGGGAGCTGTTTTTT	CASSQVRRGTGELFF	.	once	TRBV4-3	TRBJ2-2
TGCGCCAGCAGCGAAATAATCAGGCCGTACTATGGCTACACCTTC	CASSEIIRPYYGYTF	.	.	TRBV4-1	TRBJ1-2
TGTGCCAGCAGTGCAATAAAGGGGGTAAGGGGCAATGAGCAGTTCTTC	CASSAIKGVRGNEQFF	.	.	TRBV25-1	TRBJ2-1
TGTGCCAGCGCCGGGGAATTACTAGCGGGGAGGGGAGAGACCCAGTACTTC	CASAGELLAGRGETQYF	TRBD2	.	TRBV28	TRBJ2-5
TGTGCCAGCAGCTTGGGAAGGGGGAGGGATGAAAAACTGTTTTTT	CASSLGRGRDEKLFF	.	.	TRBV4-2	TRBJ1-4
TGTGCCAGCAGCCAAAACCATCGGGAGTTGACAACCTATGGCTACACCTTC	CASSQNHRELTTYGYTF	.	.	TRBV9	TRBJ1-2
TGTGCCAGCAGCCGATCCGGGACTAGCATTATGCGGCAGTACTTC	CASSRSGTSIMRQYF	TRBD2	.	TRBV14	TRBJ2-7
TGCGCCAGCACCACCACCGGGACAGGGTACAATGAGCAGTTCTTC	CASTTTGTGYNEQFF	TRBD1	.	TRBV10-1	TRBJ2-1
TGTGCCAGCAGTGTCCCCGGGGAGGCGAACACCGGGGAGCTGTTTTTT	CASSVPGEANTGELFF	.	.	TRBV25-1	TRBJ2-2
TGCGCCAGCAGCCAAGACAGGACCCCGGGGTACGAGCAGTACTTC	CASSQDRTPGYEQYF	.	.	TRBV4-1	TRBJ2-7
TGTGCCAGCAGTTACTCTAGCGGGAACTCCTACGAGCAGTACTTC	CASSYSSGNSYEQYF	TRBD2	.	TRBV6-6	TRBJ2-7
TGTGCCAGCAGCTTGACAACAGGGACCTACGAGCAGTACTTC	CASSLTTGTYEQYF	.	.	TRBV7-8	TRBJ2-7
TGCGCCAGCAGTGAGTCGACAGGGGTATTGGAGCAGTACTTC	CASSESTGVLEQYF	TRBD1	medium-sized	TRBV10-2	TRBJ2-7
TGTGCCTGGAGCGGTCACTCCTACGAGCAGTACTTC	CAWSGHSYEQYF	.	once	TRBV30	TRBJ2-7
TGTGCCAGCAGCGCGTCCGCCTTCAGGGGAGCTGGAAACACCATATATTTT	CASSASAFRGAGNTIYF	.	.	TRBV9	TRBJ1-3
TGTGCCAGCAGCTTAGTAGGAGACTATGGCTACACCTTC	CASSLVGDYGYTF	.	.	TRBV7-3	TRBJ1-2
TGTGCCAGCGGGCGATTCGTCGGGGGGACCTTCAATGAGCAGTTCTTC	CASGRFVGGTFNEQFF	TRBD2	.	TRBV2	TRBJ2-1
TGTGCCAGCAGCGAAGATTATAGCGGGAGTACCCACGAGCAGTACTTC	CASSEDYSGSTHEQYF	TRBD2	.	TRBV11-2	TRBJ2-7
TGTGCCAGCAGCTTAGCGTCCTCGGGGGGCGCATGGAATGAGCAGTTCTTC	CASSLASSGGAWNEQFF	.	.	TRBV11-3	TRBJ2-1
TGTGCCAGCGGGCAGGAGGTAGATTTTGGATCACCCCTCCACTTT	CASGQEVDFGSPLHF	.	.	TRBV7-6	TRBJ1-6
TGTGCCAGCAGCTGGGGAGAGAACACTGAAGCTTTCTTT	CASSWGENTEAFF	.	.	TRBV5-5	TRBJ1-1
TGTGCCAGCAGTTACTCGACAGAATACGAGCAGTACTTC	CASSYSTEYEQYF	.	.	TRBV6-5	TRBJ2-7
TGCGCCAGCAGCTTGGTGTCAGCCTACGAGCAGTACTTC	CASSLVSAYEQYF	.	.	TRBV5-1	TRBJ2-7
TGTGCCAGCAGTTGGGCAGGGGGCACGAACATTCAGTACTTC	CASSWAGGTNIQYF	TRBD1	.	TRBV6-5	TRBJ2-4
TGTGCCAGCAGCGTTTCCGGGACTAGCGGAGGGGGGAATGAGCAGTTCTTC	CASSVSGTSGGGNEQFF	TRBD2	once	TRBV9	TRBJ2-1